The T cell receptor beta chain described here comes from a study of OX40 agonist ivuxolimab in advanced cancers. Clones were read by immunoSEQ multiplex PCR, and TCRdb kept only the in-frame ones, dropping some. In the table there are 100,000 or so clones, around 85% of which are singletons. This TCR was recovered from an adult with an advanced solid tumor such as melanoma, head and neck, liver or kidney cancer. Sample: CD4+ or CD8+ T cells sorted from blood, taken in a trial of the OX40 agonist ivuxolimab.

The CDR3 DNA reads as TGTGCCAGCCACGGAGTAAGAGCTGAGACCCAGTACTTC. Its translation: CASHGVRAETQYF. V gene TRBV6-1 combines with J gene TRBJ2-5; no clear D gene. Trimming shortened V by 8 bases and J by 5 bases, and 15 bases separated the two germline ends. The CDR3 sequence is 13 residues long. In germline, CDR1 is MNHNS, CDR2 SASEGT.